The 24 T cell receptor beta chains given below trace back to one sample, sequenced in a study of T cells after somatic rescue of genetic block. TCRdb keeps only in-frame clones here, not all; method: immunoSEQ multiplex PCR. The sample shows 110,000 or so clones, 80% to 95% of them seen only once. The sequencing input was peripheral blood mononuclear cells (PBMCs). These TCRs come from a woman under 30.

The rearrangement links TRBV18 to TRBJ2-5; no clear D. The CDR3 extends over 14 amino acids. Trimming removed 2 bases at V and 2 bases at J, with 9 bases between. CDR1 and CDR2 (germline): KGHSH, LQKENI. The CDR3 DNA reads TGTGCCAGCTCACCATATTCCCAGCAAGAGACCCAGTACTTC. Its protein is CASSPYSQQETQYF.

V gene TRBV2 combines with J gene TRBJ2-3; no reliable D call. Germline CDR1 SNHLY, CDR2 FYNNEI. The CDR3 has 13 amino acids. V gave up 3 bases and J gave up 2 bases, with 6 bases separating them. The CDR3 DNA reads as TGTGCCAGCAGTGAGGATATCACAGATACGCAGTATTTT. This codes for CASSEDITDTQYF.

The chain joins TRBV19 to TRBJ1-1; 7 bases map to TRBD1. CDR1 and CDR2 (germline): LNHDA, SQIVND (reference sequence). CDR3 length: 15 residues. J was trimmed by 3 bases and V by 4 bases; bases with no gene match: 8. CDR3 sequence: CASSTRGGGYTEAFF. CDR3 coding DNA: TGTGCCAGTAGTACCCGCGGAGGGGGCTACACTGAAGCTTTCTTT.

J is TRBJ2-7 and V is TRBV6-5, with D maybe TRBD1 (5 bases). This CDR3 has 16 amino acids. Trimming shortened V by 0 bases and J by 4 bases, and 16 bases separated the two germline ends. CDR1 MNHEY and CDR2 SVGAGI come from the germline V gene. The CDR3 reads CASSYSDSTKGYEQYF. In DNA, the CDR3 is TGTGCCAGCAGTTACTCTGACAGCACTAAGGGGTACGAGCAGTACTTC.

J is TRBJ1-1 and V is TRBV11-2; D gene uncertain. V was cut by 5 bases and J by 1 base, with 14 bases left in between. The germline V gene has CDR1 SGHAT and CDR2 FQNNGV. The CDR3 is 15 residues long. CDR3 DNA: TGTGCCAGCAGCCCGCTTAAGGCGTGGAACACTGAAGCTTTCTTT. Protein sequence: CASSPLKAWNTEAFF.

This chain connects TRBV5-5 to TRBJ2-7; maybe TRBD1 (5 bases). Trimming stripped 2 bases from V and 3 bases from J, with 12 bases between. Germline CDR1 is SGHKS and CDR2 is YYEKEE (reference sequence). This CDR3 is built from 14 residues. The CDR3 loop reads CASSFVGLRYEQYF. The CDR3 coding sequence is TGTGCCAGCAGCTTTGTGGGGCTGCGCTACGAGCAGTACTTC.

In nucleotides, the CDR3 is TGCGCCAGCAGTCACATCCTCGGACAGCAAAATGAAAAACTGTTTTTT. As protein: CASSHILGQQNEKLFF. The chain is built from TRBV23-1 and TRBJ1-4, with D possibly matching TRBD1 (6 bases). TRBV23-1 is given ORF status, its function remaining uncertain. Trimming removed 3 bases from V and 5 bases from J, with 16 bases in between. The CDR3 is 16 residues long.

The chain uses TRBV7-9 and TRBJ2-1, with 7 bases fitting TRBD2. The CDR3 contains 14 residues. Germline V CDR1 and CDR2: SEHNR, FQNEAQ (reference sequence). Trimming took 5 bases from V and 3 from J; bases not matched to a gene: 4. CDR3 loop: CASSLGGYYNEQFF. DNA of the CDR3: TGTGCCAGCAGCCTCGGGGGGTACTACAATGAGCAGTTCTTC.

The rearrangement links TRBV27 to TRBJ1-1, with D unresolved. The CDR3 is 15 residues long. Germline V gene sequence: CDR1 MNHEY, CDR2 SMNVEV (reference sequence). The V and J ends lost 3 bases and 0 bases respectively, with 11 bases between them. The CDR3 spells CASSLSPYLNTEAFF. In DNA form, the CDR3 reads TGTGCCAGCAGTTTGAGTCCTTACTTGAACACTGAAGCTTTCTTT.

This clone was detected a few times. The chain employs TRBV2 and TRBJ1-2; D unresolved. The ends were cut back, 8 bases at V and 4 bases at J, with 14 bases in the middle. The CDR3 contains 13 residues. Per germline, CDR1 SNHLY and CDR2 FYNNEI. CDR3: CASGERMGYGYTF. CDR3 bases: TGTGCCAGCGGCGAGAGGATGGGCTATGGCTACACCTTC.

The rearrangement uses TRBV19 and TRBJ1-6; a possible D gene is TRBD1 (6 bases). Germline V lookup: CDR1 LNHDA, CDR2 SQIVND (reference sequence). V dropped 4 bases and J dropped 10 bases, with 17 bases sitting between them. The CDR3 runs 15 residues. DNA for the CDR3: TGTGCCAGTAGTACAGAATACAGGGTAGAATCACCCCTCCACTTT. This encodes CASSTEYRVESPLHF.

This chain connects TRBV18 to TRBJ2-7; D unclear. Germline assignment: CDR1 KGHSH and CDR2 LQKENI. Trimming took 3 bases from V and 5 from J, leaving 8 bases between them. The CDR3 contains 12 residues. CDR3 region: CASSPFEDEQYF. CDR3 nucleotide sequence: TGTGCCAGCTCACCGTTCGAGGACGAGCAGTACTTC.

The DNA of the CDR3 is TGTGCCAGCAGCGAGCGGGGATCCGGGGAGCTGTTTTTT. Encoded protein: CASSERGSGELFF. The chain links TRBV9 to TRBJ2-2; 7 nucleotides match TRBD2. The CDR3 spans 13 residues. The V gene end was trimmed by 3 bases and the J gene end by 6 bases; junction bases not matched to a gene: 2. In germline, CDR1 is SGDLS, CDR2 YYNGEE.

The V gene is TRBV5-4, the J gene TRBJ2-5; tentatively, D is TRBD1 (5 bases). The germline gives CDR1 SGHNT, CDR2 YYREEE (reference sequence). V was cut by 3 bases and J by 0 bases, with 9 bases left in between. The CDR3 loop spans 14 amino acids. CDR3 nucleotide sequence: TGTGCCAGCAGCTCACCAGGGAACCAAGAGACCCAGTACTTC. Translating gives CASSSPGNQETQYF. Variable domain in full (rest from reference TRBV5-4 and TRBJ2-5): ETGVTQSPTHLIKTRGQQVTLRCSSQSGHNTVSWYQQALGQGPQFIFQYYREEENGRGNFPPRFSGLQFPNYSSELNVNALELDDSALYLCASSSPGNQETQYFGPGTRLLVL.

V is TRBV7-9 and J is TRBJ1-2; 10 bases are a match to TRBD1. This CDR3 region has 17 residues. Germline trimming cut 5 bases from V and 4 bases from J; bases unmatched to any gene: 13. Germline V lookup: CDR1 SEHNR, CDR2 FQNEAQ (reference sequence). The CDR3 reads CASSQGGQGSRSYGYTF. CDR3 in DNA: TGTGCCAGCAGCCAAGGGGGACAGGGGTCTCGTAGCTATGGCTACACCTTC.

This clone occurred a few times. The sample carries other DNA sequences with the same CDR3. The chain recombines TRBV18 with TRBJ2-5, with D uncertain. Trimming shortened V by 3 bases and J by 4 bases, and 3 bases separated the two germline ends. Germline values: CDR1 KGHSH, CDR2 LQKENI. There are 11 residues in the CDR3. The CDR3 is CASSPGETQYF. As DNA, the CDR3 is TGTGCCAGCTCACCGGGAGAGACCCAGTACTTC.

CDR3 sequence (DNA): TGTGCCTGGCAGGGGGCGCCGGGAACTGAAGCTTTCTTT. It translates to CAWQGAPGTEAFF. The rearrangement links TRBV30 to TRBJ1-1, with 8 bases matching TRBD1. V was clipped by 5 bases and J by 5 bases; unmatched bases: 7. CDR3 length: 13 residues. Germline CDR1 is GTSNPN and CDR2 is SVGIG (reference sequence).

V usage is TRBV7-9 and J usage is TRBJ2-5; D not certain. Germline V gene sequence: CDR1 SEHNR, CDR2 FQNEAQ (reference sequence). The CDR3 covers 14 residues. The ends were cut back, 5 bases at V and 5 bases at J, with 15 bases in the middle. CDR3 protein: CASSRLSGHETQYF. For the CDR3, the DNA is TGTGCCAGCAGCCGTTTAAGTGGGCACGAGACCCAGTACTTC.

This chain's CDR3 is CANTTRHLYNSPLHF. CDR3 nucleotides: TGTGCCAATACGACTAGGCATTTGTATAATTCACCCCTCCACTTT. J is TRBJ1-6 and V is TRBV14; no reliable D call. V lost 10 bases, J lost 4 bases, and 17 bases lay in between. Germline V gene sequence: CDR1 SGHDN, CDR2 FVKESK. The CDR3 totals 15 residues.

The gene calls are TRBV11-2 and TRBJ1-1; D gene ambiguous. This CDR3 spans 13 amino acids. Trimming took 2 bases from V and 5 from J, leaving 9 bases between them. Germline V gene data show CDR1 as SGHAT and CDR2 as FQNNGV. DNA of the CDR3: TGTGCCAGCAGCTTAAACTCCTGGACTGAAGCTTTCTTT. This translates into CASSLNSWTEAFF.

The chain couples TRBV25-1 to TRBJ2-7, with a possible D match to TRBD1 (5 bases). Germline values: CDR1 MGHDK, CDR2 SYGVNS. V was cut by 6 bases and J by 3 bases, with 18 bases left in between. CDR3 length: 15 residues. The CDR3 DNA sequence: TGTGCCAGCAGCCCCGACAGACCGGTCCACTACGAGCAGTACTTC. Its translation: CASSPDRPVHYEQYF.

The gene calls are TRBV4-1 and TRBJ2-1; D gene ambiguous. Per the germline V gene, CDR1 is MGHRA and CDR2 is YSYEKL. Trimming shortened V by 4 bases and J by 0 bases, and 10 bases separated the two germline ends. The CDR3 length is 15 residues. The CDR3 is CASSPRLNSYNEQFF. The DNA for the CDR3 is TGCGCCAGCAGCCCAAGACTGAACTCCTACAATGAGCAGTTCTTC.

The chain carries TRBV15 and TRBJ1-6; 8 nucleotides line up with TRBD1. Trimming removed 5 bases from V and 8 bases from J; junction bases left unmatched: 11. Germline V CDR1 and CDR2: LNHNV, YYDKDF (reference sequence). The CDR3 has 16 residues. CDR3 in DNA: TGTGCCACCAGCCGACAAAGGACAGGGATGGATTCACCCCTCCACTTT. This sequence encodes CATSRQRTGMDSPLHF.

The chain uses TRBV2 and TRBJ1-2; 10 nucleotides match TRBD1. Germline V CDR1 and CDR2: SNHLY, FYNNEI. This CDR3 contains 15 residues. V dropped 4 bases and J dropped 4; count of bases not matched to a gene: 6. The CDR3 DNA sequence: TGTGCCAGCAGTGGCCGGGACAGGGGCAGCTATGGCTACACCTTC. Protein product: CASSGRDRGSYGYTF.